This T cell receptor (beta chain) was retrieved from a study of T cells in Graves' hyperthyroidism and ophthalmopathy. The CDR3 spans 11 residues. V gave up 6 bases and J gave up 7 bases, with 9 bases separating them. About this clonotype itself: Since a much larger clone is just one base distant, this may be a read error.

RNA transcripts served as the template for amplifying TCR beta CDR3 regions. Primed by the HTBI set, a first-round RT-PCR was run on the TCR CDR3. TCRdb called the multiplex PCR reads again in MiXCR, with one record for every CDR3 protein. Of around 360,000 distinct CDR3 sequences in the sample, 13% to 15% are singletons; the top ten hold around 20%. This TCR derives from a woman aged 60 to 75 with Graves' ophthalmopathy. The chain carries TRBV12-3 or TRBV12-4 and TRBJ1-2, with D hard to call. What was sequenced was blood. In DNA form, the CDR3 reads TGTGCCAGCAGCACCTGTGTTGGCTACACCTTC. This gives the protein CASSTCVGYTF.